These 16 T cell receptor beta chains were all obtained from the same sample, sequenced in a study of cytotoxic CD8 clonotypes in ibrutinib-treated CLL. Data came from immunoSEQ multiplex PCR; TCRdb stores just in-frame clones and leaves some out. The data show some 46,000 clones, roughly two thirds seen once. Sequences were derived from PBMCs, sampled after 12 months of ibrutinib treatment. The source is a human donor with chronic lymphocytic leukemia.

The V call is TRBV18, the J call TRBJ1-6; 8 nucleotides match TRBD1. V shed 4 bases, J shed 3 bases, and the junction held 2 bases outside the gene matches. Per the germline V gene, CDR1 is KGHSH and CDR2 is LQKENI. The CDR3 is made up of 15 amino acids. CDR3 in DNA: TGTGCCAGCTCACTCGGGACAGGCTATAATTCACCCCTCCACTTT. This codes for CASSLGTGYNSPLHF. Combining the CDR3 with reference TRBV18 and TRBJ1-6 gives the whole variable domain NAGVMQNPRHLVRRRGQEARLRCSPMKGHSHVYWYRQLPEEGLKFMVYLQKENIIDESGMPKERFSAEFPKEGPSILRIQQVVRGDSAAYFCASSLGTGYNSPLHFGNGTRLTVT.

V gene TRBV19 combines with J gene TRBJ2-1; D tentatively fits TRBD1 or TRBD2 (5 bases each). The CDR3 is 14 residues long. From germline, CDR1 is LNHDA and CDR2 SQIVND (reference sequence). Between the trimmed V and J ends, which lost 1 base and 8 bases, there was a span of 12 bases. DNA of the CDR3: TGTGCCAGTAGTATAGTTTCGGGGCCTCATGAGCAGTTCTTC. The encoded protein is CASSIVSGPHEQFF.

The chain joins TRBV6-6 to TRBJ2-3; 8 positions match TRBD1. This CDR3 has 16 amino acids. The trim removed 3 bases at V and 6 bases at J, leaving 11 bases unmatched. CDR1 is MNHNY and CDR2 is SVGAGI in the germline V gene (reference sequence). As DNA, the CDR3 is TGTGCCAGCAGTTATGGGGCAGGGGGCGGTGGGGATACGCAGTATTTT. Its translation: CASSYGAGGGGDTQYF.

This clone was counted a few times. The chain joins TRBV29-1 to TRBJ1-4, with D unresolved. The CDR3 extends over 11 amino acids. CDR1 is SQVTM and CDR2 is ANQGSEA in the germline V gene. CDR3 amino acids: CVGWFNEKLFF. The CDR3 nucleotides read TGCGTCGGCTGGTTTAATGAAAAACTGTTTTTT. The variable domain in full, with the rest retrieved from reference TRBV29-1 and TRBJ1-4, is SAVISQKPSRDICQRGTSLTIQCQVDSQVTMMFWYRQQPGQSLTLIATANQGSEATYESGFVIDKFPISRPNLTFSTLTVSNMSPEDSSIYLCVGWFNEKLFFGSGTQLSVL.

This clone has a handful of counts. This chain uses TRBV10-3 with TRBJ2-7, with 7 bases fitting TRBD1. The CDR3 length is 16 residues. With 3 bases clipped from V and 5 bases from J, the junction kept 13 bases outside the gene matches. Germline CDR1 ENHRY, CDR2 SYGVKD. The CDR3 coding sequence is TGTGCCATCAGTGACCTCCGAACGACAGGGATCGACGAGCAGTACTTC. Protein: CAISDLRTTGIDEQYF.

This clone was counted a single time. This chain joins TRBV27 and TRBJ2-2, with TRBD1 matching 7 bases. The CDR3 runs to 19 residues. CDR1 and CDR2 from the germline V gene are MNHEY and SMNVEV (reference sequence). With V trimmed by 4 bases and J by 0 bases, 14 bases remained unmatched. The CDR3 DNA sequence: TGTGCCAGCAGTTCCAACAGGGGAGAGGGTAGTTCGAACACCGGGGAGCTGTTTTTT. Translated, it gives CASSSNRGEGSSNTGELFF.

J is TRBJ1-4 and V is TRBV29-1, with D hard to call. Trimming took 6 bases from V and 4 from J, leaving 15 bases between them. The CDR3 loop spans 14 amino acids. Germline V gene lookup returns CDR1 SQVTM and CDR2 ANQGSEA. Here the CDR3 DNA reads TGCAGCGTCCTGCCCGGGGAAAATAATGAAAAACTGTTTTTT. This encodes CSVLPGENNEKLFF.

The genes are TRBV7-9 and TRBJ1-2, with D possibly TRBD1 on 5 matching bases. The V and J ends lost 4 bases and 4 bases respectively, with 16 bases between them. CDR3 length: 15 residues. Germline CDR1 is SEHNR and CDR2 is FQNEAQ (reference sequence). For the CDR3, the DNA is TGTGCCAGCAGCTCCGGGTACGGGGGGGGCTATGGCTACACCTTC. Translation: CASSSGYGGGYGYTF. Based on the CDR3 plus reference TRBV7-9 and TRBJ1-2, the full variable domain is DTGVSQNPRHKITKRGQNVTFRCDPISEHNRLYWYRQTLGQGPEFLTYFQNEAQLEKSRLLSDRFSAERPKGSFSTLEIQRTEQGDSAMYLCASSSGYGGGYGYTFGSGTRLTVV.

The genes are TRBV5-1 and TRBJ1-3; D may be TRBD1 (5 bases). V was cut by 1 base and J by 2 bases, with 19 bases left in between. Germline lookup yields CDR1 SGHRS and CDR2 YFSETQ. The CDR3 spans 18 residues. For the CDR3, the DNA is TGCGCCAGCAGCTTGACGGTGGGACGGCTTGTGCCTGGAAACACCATATATTTT. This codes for CASSLTVGRLVPGNTIYF.

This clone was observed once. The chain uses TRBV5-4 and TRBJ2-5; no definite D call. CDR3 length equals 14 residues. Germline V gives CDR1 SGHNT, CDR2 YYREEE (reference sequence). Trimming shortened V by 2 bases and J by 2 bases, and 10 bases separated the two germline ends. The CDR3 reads CASSFFSGQETQYF. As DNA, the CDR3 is TGTGCCAGCAGCTTCTTTTCCGGTCAAGAGACCCAGTACTTC.

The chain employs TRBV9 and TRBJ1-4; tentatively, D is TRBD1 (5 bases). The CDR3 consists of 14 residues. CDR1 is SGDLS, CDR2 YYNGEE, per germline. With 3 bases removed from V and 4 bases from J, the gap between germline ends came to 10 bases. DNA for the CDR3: TGTGCCAGCAGCGCGGGACGGATTAATGAAAAACTGTTTTTT. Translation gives CASSAGRINEKLFF. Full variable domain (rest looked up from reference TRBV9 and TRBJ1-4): DSGVTQTPKHLITATGQRVTLRCSPRSGDLSVYWYQQSLDQGLQFLIQYYNGEERAKGNILERFSAQQFPDLHSELNLSSLELGDSALYFCASSAGRINEKLFFGSGTQLSVL.

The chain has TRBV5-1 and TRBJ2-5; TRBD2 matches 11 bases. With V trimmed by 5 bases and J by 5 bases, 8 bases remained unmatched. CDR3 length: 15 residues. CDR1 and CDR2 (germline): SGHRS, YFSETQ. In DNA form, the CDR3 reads TGCGCCAGCAGTTTTAGCGGGGGGGCCGGTGAGACCCAGTACTTC. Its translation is CASSFSGGAGETQYF.

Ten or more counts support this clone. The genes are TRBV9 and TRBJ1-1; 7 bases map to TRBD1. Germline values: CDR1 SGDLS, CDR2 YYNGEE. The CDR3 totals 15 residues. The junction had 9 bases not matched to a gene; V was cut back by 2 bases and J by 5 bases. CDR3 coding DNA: TGTGCCAGCAGCGTCACGACAGGGTGGGAAACTGAAGCTTTCTTT. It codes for CASSVTTGWETEAFF.

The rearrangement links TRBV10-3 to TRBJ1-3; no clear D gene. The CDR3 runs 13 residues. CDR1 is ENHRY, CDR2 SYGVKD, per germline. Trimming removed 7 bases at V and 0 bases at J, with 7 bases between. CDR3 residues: CAITLNSGNTIYF. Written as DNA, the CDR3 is TGTGCCATCACCCTAAACTCTGGAAACACCATATATTTT.

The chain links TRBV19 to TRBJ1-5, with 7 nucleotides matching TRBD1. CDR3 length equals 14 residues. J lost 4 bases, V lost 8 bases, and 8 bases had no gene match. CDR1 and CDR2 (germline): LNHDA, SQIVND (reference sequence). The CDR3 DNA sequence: TGTGCCAGTCAGATAGGGGGCCGAAATCAGCCCCAGCATTTT. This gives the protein CASQIGGRNQPQHF.

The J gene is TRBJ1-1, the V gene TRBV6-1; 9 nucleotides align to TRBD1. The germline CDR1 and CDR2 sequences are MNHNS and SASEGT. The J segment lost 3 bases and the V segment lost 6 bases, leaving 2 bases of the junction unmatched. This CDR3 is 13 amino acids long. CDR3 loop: CASRWTGDTEAFF. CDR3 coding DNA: TGTGCCAGCAGGTGGACAGGGGACACTGAAGCTTTCTTT.